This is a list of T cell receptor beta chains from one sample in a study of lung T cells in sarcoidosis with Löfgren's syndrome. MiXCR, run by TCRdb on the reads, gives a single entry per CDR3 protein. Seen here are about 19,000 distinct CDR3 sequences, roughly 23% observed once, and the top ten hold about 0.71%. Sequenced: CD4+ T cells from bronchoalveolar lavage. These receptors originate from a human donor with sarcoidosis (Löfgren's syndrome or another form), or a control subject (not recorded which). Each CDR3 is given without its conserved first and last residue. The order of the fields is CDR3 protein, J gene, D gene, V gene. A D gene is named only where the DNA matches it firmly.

cdr3_aa: ASSRLAGGTDTQY; j_call: TRBJ2-3; d_call: TRBD2; v_call: TRBV27
cdr3_aa: ASSRVGEQY; j_call: TRBJ2-7; d_call: -; v_call: TRBV7-2
cdr3_aa: ASSLRTSGSSDTQY; j_call: TRBJ2-3; d_call: TRBD2; v_call: TRBV5-1
cdr3_aa: ASSQLRGGGSGANVLT; j_call: TRBJ2-6; d_call: -; v_call: TRBV4-3
cdr3_aa: ASGRQDPYTDTQY; j_call: TRBJ2-3; d_call: -; v_call: TRBV19
cdr3_aa: ASSLRHGTSGRATYNEQF; j_call: TRBJ2-1; d_call: TRBD2; v_call: TRBV7-2
cdr3_aa: ASNPQASYNEQF; j_call: TRBJ2-1; d_call: -; v_call: TRBV9
cdr3_aa: ASSPLRLALYNEQF; j_call: TRBJ2-1; d_call: -; v_call: TRBV7-8
cdr3_aa: ASSLCGSSYNEQF; j_call: TRBJ2-1; d_call: TRBD2; v_call: TRBV5-1
cdr3_aa: ASSLLTGVRNEQF; j_call: TRBJ2-1; d_call: -; v_call: TRBV12-3/TRBV12-4
cdr3_aa: ASSKGQGVYNEQF; j_call: TRBJ2-1; d_call: TRBD1; v_call: TRBV5-1
cdr3_aa: ASSLDATVDTIY; j_call: TRBJ1-3; d_call: -; v_call: TRBV11-2
cdr3_aa: SGAYTEAF; j_call: TRBJ1-1; d_call: -; v_call: TRBV29-1
cdr3_aa: ASTLTANEKLF; j_call: TRBJ1-4; d_call: -; v_call: TRBV3-1
cdr3_aa: ASRVGGREGPEQY; j_call: TRBJ2-7; d_call: TRBD2; v_call: TRBV28
cdr3_aa: ASRSGTFTDAQY; j_call: TRBJ2-3; d_call: -; v_call: TRBV3-1
cdr3_aa: ASLDGNRYEQY; j_call: TRBJ2-7; d_call: -; v_call: TRBV2
cdr3_aa: SASSGGDTDTQY; j_call: TRBJ2-3; d_call: TRBD2; v_call: TRBV20-1
cdr3_aa: SARDNRGDYEQY; j_call: TRBJ2-7; d_call: TRBD1; v_call: TRBV20-1
cdr3_aa: ASRPAGVPSNEQF; j_call: TRBJ2-1; d_call: TRBD2; v_call: TRBV12-3/TRBV12-4
cdr3_aa: ASSSDRGGNEQF; j_call: TRBJ2-1; d_call: TRBD1; v_call: TRBV7-2
cdr3_aa: ASSPPAGGSGEQY; j_call: TRBJ2-7; d_call: TRBD2; v_call: TRBV18
cdr3_aa: SVVGIRSTEAF; j_call: TRBJ1-1; d_call: -; v_call: TRBV29-1
cdr3_aa: ASSPPGNTEAF; j_call: TRBJ1-1; d_call: -; v_call: TRBV3-1